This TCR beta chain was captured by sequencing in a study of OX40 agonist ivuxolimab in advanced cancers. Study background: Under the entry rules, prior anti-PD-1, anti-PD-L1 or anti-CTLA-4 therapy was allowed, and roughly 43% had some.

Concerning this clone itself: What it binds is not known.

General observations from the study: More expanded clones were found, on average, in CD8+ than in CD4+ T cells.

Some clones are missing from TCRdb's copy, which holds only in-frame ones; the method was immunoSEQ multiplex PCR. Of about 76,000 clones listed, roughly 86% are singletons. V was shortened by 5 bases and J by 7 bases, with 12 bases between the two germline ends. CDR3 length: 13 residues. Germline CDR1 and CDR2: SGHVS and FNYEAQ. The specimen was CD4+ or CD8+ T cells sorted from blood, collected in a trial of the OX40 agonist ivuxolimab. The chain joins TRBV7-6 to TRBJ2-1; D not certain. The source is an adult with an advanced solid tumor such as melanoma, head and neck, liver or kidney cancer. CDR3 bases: TGTGCCAGCAGCCCGCGTCTGGGGAATGAGCAGTTCTTC. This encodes CASSPRLGNEQFF.